Below are 14 T cell receptor beta chains sequenced from a single sample in a study of identical twins. MiXCR was run by TCRdb on the 5' RACE reads, yielding one entry per CDR3 protein. The repertoire holds about 240,000 distinct CDR3 sequences, about 12% seen once, with 4% in the top ten. Separately, the same data were catalogued under a study of yellow fever vaccine responses in identical twins.

Specimen: memory (CD45RO+) T cells sorted from blood. The receptors come from a woman younger than 30 in good health.

This clonotype appeared a single time. A much larger clone lies one base from this, so it may be a read error. The chain couples TRBV29-1 to TRBJ2-2; possibly TRBD1 for D (5 bases). The germline V gene has CDR1 SQVTM and CDR2 ANQGSEA. This CDR3 has 15 residues. V lost 7 bases and J lost 7, with 22 bases in between. CDR3 in DNA: TGCAGCGCCCTTCGGAGAGTGGCGGACATCGGGGAGCTGTTTTTT. The encoded protein is CSALRRVADIGELFF.

Only a few counts were recorded for this clonotype. CDR3 sequence reads: CASSYSEFDEQYF. The CDR3 DNA is TGTGCCAGCAGTTACTCTGAGTTCGACGAGCAGTACTTC. This chain connects TRBV6-5 to TRBJ2-7; D is uncertain. CDR1 and CDR2 from the germline V gene are MNHEY and SVGAGI. This CDR3 contains 13 residues. The ends were cut back, 0 bases at V and 5 bases at J, with 8 bases in the middle.

The chain has TRBV10-2 and TRBJ2-1; 11 bases align to TRBD2. With V trimmed by 8 bases and J by 5 bases, 14 bases remained unmatched. This CDR3 is 17 amino acids long. CDR1 and CDR2 (germline): WSHSY, SAAADI. CDR3 bases: TGCGCCAGCGCCGAACTAGCGGGAGCACCTGCCAACAATGAGCAGTTCTTC. Translating gives CASAELAGAPANNEQFF.

This clonotype was recorded a few times. V and J are TRBV20-1 and TRBJ2-7; either TRBD1 or TRBD2 may supply D (5 bases each). The germline V gene has CDR1 DFQATT and CDR2 SNEGSKA (reference sequence). The CDR3 is made up of 13 amino acids. V was clipped by 6 bases and J by 0 bases, with 12 bases between them. For the CDR3, the DNA is TGCAGTGCCAGAAGGGACGTCTCCTACGAGCAGTACTTC. It is translated as CSARRDVSYEQYF.

The chain links TRBV5-6 to TRBJ2-2; D gene ambiguous. Germline V gene sequence: CDR1 SGHDT, CDR2 YYEEEE. V gave up 4 bases and J gave up 6 bases, with 16 bases separating them. This CDR3 comprises 15 residues. Here the CDR3 DNA reads TGTGCCAGCAGCCCCTCCCTATCTTGGGCCGGGGAGCTGTTTTTT. This sequence encodes CASSPSLSWAGELFF.

The table lists this clonotype with many counts. The genes are TRBV24-1 and TRBJ2-1; TRBD2 aligns across 12 bases. Trimming cost V 0 bases and J 10 bases; bases outside gene matches: 6. Germline V gene data show CDR1 as KGHDR and CDR2 as SFDVKD. CDR3 size: 16 residues. CDR3 protein: CATSDLPSGGAGEQFF. CDR3 DNA: TGTGCCACCAGTGATTTGCCTAGCGGGGGGGCAGGGGAGCAGTTCTTC.

This clonotype was detected a few times. V is TRBV7-2 and J is TRBJ2-5; 9 nucleotides match TRBD1. The CDR3 has 16 residues. V was pared by 4 bases and J by 5 bases, with 11 bases of the junction left unmatched. CDR1 and CDR2 from the germline V gene are SGHTA and FQGNSA. DNA of the CDR3: TGTGCCAGCAGCTCGCTACCAGGGACAGGGATCGAGACCCAGTACTTC. Translating it yields CASSSLPGTGIETQYF.

The chain links TRBV4-1 to TRBJ1-6; D may be TRBD1 (5 bases). Trimming took 1 base from V and 14 from J, leaving 18 bases between them. Germline CDR1 MGHRA, CDR2 YSYEKL. CDR3 length equals 15 residues. The CDR3, as DNA: TGCGCCAGCAGCCAAGTGGGATTGGGGGGAAGATCCCTCCACTTT. Protein: CASSQVGLGGRSLHF.

This clonotype occurred a few times. V is TRBV5-1 and J is TRBJ2-1; D ambiguous. The V gene's germline CDR1 is SGHRS and CDR2 YFSETQ. The CDR3 runs to 12 residues. The V end lost 4 bases, the J end lost 9 bases, and 11 bases lay between the germline ends. In nucleotides, the CDR3 is TGCGCCAGCAGCACGGGTTTCACTGAGCAGTTCTTC. Amino acids: CASSTGFTEQFF.

J is TRBJ2-1 and V is TRBV3-1; D is perhaps TRBD1 (6 bases). Germline V gives CDR1 LGHDT, CDR2 YNNKEL (reference sequence). This CDR3 region has 14 residues. V lost 1 base to trimming and J lost 6 bases, with 10 bases between them. In DNA, the CDR3 is TGTGCCAGCAGCCAAGTGGACAGCGGCAATGAGCAGTTCTTC. Translating it yields CASSQVDSGNEQFF.

The table lists this clonotype with a few counts. V is TRBV6-5 and J is TRBJ2-2, with D uncertain. Trimming took 2 bases from V and 2 from J, leaving 9 bases between them. The V gene's germline CDR1 is MNHEY and CDR2 SVGAGI. This CDR3 contains 15 residues. For the CDR3, the DNA is TGTGCCAGCAGTTACCTCAGACTTAACACCGGGGAGCTGTTTTTT. Amino acid sequence: CASSYLRLNTGELFF.

The V call is TRBV10-3, the J call TRBJ2-7; 12 nucleotides agree with TRBD2. With 0 bases clipped from V and 7 bases from J, the junction kept 7 bases outside the gene matches. The germline V gene encodes CDR1 ENHRY and CDR2 SYGVKD. The length of the CDR3 is 16 residues. The CDR3 region has the DNA TGTGCCATCAGTGAGTCAGCTAGCGGGAGGGCCGGGGAGCAGTACTTC. Amino acid sequence: CAISESASGRAGEQYF.

The table lists this clonotype with many counts. The CDR3 spells CASAVAGVNTEAFF. The CDR3 coding sequence is TGTGCCAGCGCGGTGGCAGGGGTGAACACTGAAGCTTTCTTT. The J gene is TRBJ1-1, the V gene TRBV25-1; D possibly corresponds to TRBD1 (6 bases). The CDR3 length is 14 residues. Between the trimmed V and J ends, which lost 8 bases and 0 bases, there was a span of 13 bases. Germline loops: CDR1 MGHDK, CDR2 SYGVNS. Complete variable domain (other parts from reference TRBV25-1 and TRBJ1-1): EADIYQTPRYLVIGTGKKITLECSQTMGHDKMYWYQQDPGMELHLIHYSYGVNSTEKGDLSSESTVSRIRTEHFPLTLESARPSHTSQYLCASAVAGVNTEAFFGQGTRLTVV.

This clonotype was seen only a few times. The CDR3 loop is CAAGTAKSYEQYF. The CDR3 nucleotides are TGTGCCGCTGGCACCGCAAAATCCTACGAGCAGTACTTC. This chain connects TRBV7-9 to TRBJ2-7; D unresolved. Germline CDR1 reads SEHNR; CDR2 reads FQNEAQ (reference sequence). The CDR3 runs to 13 residues. Trimming left V 11 bases short and J 1 base short, with 15 bases between.